These T cell receptor beta chains were read from a single sample in a study of patients and donors after allogeneic stem cell transplantation. TCRdb independently ran MiXCR on the RT-PCR reads; one entry per CDR3 protein. Altogether some 150,000 distinct CDR3 sequences are present, roughly 35% being singletons, with the ten largest covering around half. The sequenced material came from blood, either unsorted or a sorted T cell fraction (not recorded which). The receptors here all came from a human donor who was either an allogeneic HSCT recipient or a stem cell or donor lymphocyte infusion donor (not recorded which). It is not recorded whose cells these are; they may come from a transplant donor. The CDR3 runs from the conserved cysteine through the conserved F or W. Fields, in order: clone size, D gene, J gene, V gene, CDR3 DNA, CDR3 protein. The D gene is left open where the match is weak. Some rows have no size entry. The others give once, few or many, or a class for an expanded clone.

>once|.|TRBJ1-1|TRBV7-6
TGTGCCAGCAGCGGGCTGATGAACACTGAAGCTTTCTTT
CASSGLMNTEAFF
>few|.|TRBJ2-1|TRBV4-1
TGCGCCAGCAGCCCGCTAGCTAGAGGAAATGAGCAGTTCTTC
CASSPLARGNEQFF
>.|.|TRBJ1-1|TRBV9
TGTGCCAGCAGCGTAGAACAGGGATATGAAACTTTCTTT
CASSVEQGYETFF
>few|.|TRBJ1-2|TRBV12-3/TRBV12-4
TGTGCCAGCAGTTTAGCCAACAGCCTCCATGGCTACACCTTC
CASSLANSLHGYTF
>.|.|TRBJ2-3|TRBV7-3
TGTGCCAGCAGCTTTAAGGGGACGACAGATACGCAGTATTTT
CASSFKGTTDTQYF
>few|TRBD1|TRBJ2-4|TRBV4-3
TGCGCCAGCAGCCAAGAAGGTGGGACAGGGGATGACATTCAGTACTTC
CASSQEGGTGDDIQYF
>.|TRBD1|TRBJ1-5|TRBV7-9
TGTGCCAGCAGCCTCGGGGACAGGATTAATCAGCCCCAGCATTTT
CASSLGDRINQPQHF
>few|TRBD2|TRBJ2-3|TRBV20-1
TGCAGTGCCTCTGAGGGGACTACCGAGCAGTATTTT
CSASEGTTEQYF
>.|TRBD1|TRBJ1-1|TRBV7-6
TGTGCCAGCAGGGAACAGGGGAGCACTGAAGCTTTCTTT
CASREQGSTEAFF
>.|.|TRBJ1-5|TRBV18
TGTGCCAGCTCACCACGGGACATTAGCAATCAGCCCCAGCATTTT
CASSPRDISNQPQHF
>few|.|TRBJ1-1|TRBV4-2
TGTGCCAGCAGCCGCTGGTCGGGTCTGGTGAGAGGGAGGACTGAAGCTTTCTTT
CASSRWSGLVRGRTEAFF
>few|.|TRBJ1-1|TRBV4-2
TGTGCCAGCAGCCAACCGGGACAAGCTACTGAAGCTTTCTTT
CASSQPGQATEAFF
>.|.|TRBJ1-1|TRBV7-8
TGTGCCAGCAGCTTATCAAAGTCGAACACTGAAGCTTTCTTT
CASSLSKSNTEAFF
>few|.|TRBJ1-3|TRBV20-1
TGCAGTGCTCGCACCGGGACCGAAGGAAACACCATATATTTT
CSARTGTEGNTIYF
>few|.|TRBJ1-2|TRBV25-1
TGTGCCAGCTCCACAGAGCTCTCTGGCTACACCTTC
CASSTELSGYTF
>few|.|TRBJ1-4|TRBV29-1
TGCAGCGTTGTGGAGGGTGGTGAAAAACTGTTTTTT
CSVVEGGEKLFF
>few|.|TRBJ1-1|TRBV7-9
TGTGCCAGCAGCGTAGGGACGGGGGATGAAGCTTTCTTT
CASSVGTGDEAFF
>.|.|TRBJ2-5|TRBV7-2
TGTGCCAGCAGCTCTATCTCCAGCCTAGGGGGAGAGACCCAGTACTTC
CASSSISSLGGETQYF
>.|.|TRBJ1-5|TRBV6-2/TRBV6-3
TGTGCCAGCAGTTACTCCGTACTGGTATTCTCTCAGCCCCAGCATTTT
CASSYSVLVFSQPQHF
>.|.|TRBJ2-3|TRBV6-1
TGTGCCAGCAGTGTGCGTTCGGATACGCAGTATTTT
CASSVRSDTQYF
>few|TRBD1|TRBJ1-1|TRBV7-8
TGTGCCAGCAGTCCTTATGGGGCAGGGGGGCCTGAAGCTTTCTTT
CASSPYGAGGPEAFF
>.|.|TRBJ2-7|TRBV27
TGTGCCAGCACCGAATCAGGGGCCCGGGACGAGCAGTACTTC
CASTESGARDEQYF
>.|.|TRBJ2-3|TRBV5-1
TGCGCCAGCAGCTTTACCCAGGACAGCACAGATACGCAGTATTTT
CASSFTQDSTDTQYF
>.|.|TRBJ1-2|TRBV29-1
TGCAGCGTTGGGACAGCGGCTAACTATGGCTACACCTTC
CSVGTAANYGYTF
>.|.|TRBJ1-2|TRBV6-5
TGTGCCAGCAGCCCCGGGGGGATTGGCTACACCTTC
CASSPGGIGYTF
>few|.|TRBJ1-6|TRBV7-9
TGTGCCAGCAGCCCGCCCGAGGGTTGGAATTCACCCCTCCACTTT
CASSPPEGWNSPLHF
>.|.|TRBJ2-5|TRBV9
TGTGCCAGCAGCGACCCGACCTTGAGGGGGACACCTTACCAAGAGACCCAGTACTTC
CASSDPTLRGTPYQETQYF
>.|TRBD1|TRBJ2-7|TRBV2
TGTGCCAGCAGTCGACCGGGACAGTTCTACGAGCAGTACTTC
CASSRPGQFYEQYF
>.|TRBD1|TRBJ2-3|TRBV9
TGTGCCAGCAGCGATGAACCGGGACAGGGGGCAGATACGCAGTATTTT
CASSDEPGQGADTQYF
>few|TRBD1|TRBJ1-5|TRBV3-1
TGTGCCAGCACCCCCCGGGACAGACCGTATAGCAATCAGCCCCAGCATTTT
CASTPRDRPYSNQPQHF
>few|.|TRBJ1-5|TRBV20-1
TGCAGTGCTAGTAACAATCAGCCCCAGCATTTT
CSASNNQPQHF
>few|TRBD1|TRBJ2-2|TRBV28
TGTGCCAGCAGAACTATTGGGACAGGACTCTACACCGGGGAGCTGTTTTTT
CASRTIGTGLYTGELFF
>few|.|TRBJ1-3|TRBV12-3/TRBV12-4
TGTGCCAGCAGTTTGGACACAGGGCCGATCTCTGGAAACACCATATATTTT
CASSLDTGPISGNTIYF
>few|.|TRBJ1-1|TRBV5-5
TGTGCCAGCAGCTTTGGAGGGACGAACACTGAAGCTTTCTTT
CASSFGGTNTEAFF
>.|TRBD1|TRBJ2-1|TRBV4-2
TGTGCCAGCAGCAACGACGGACAGGTTAACAATGAGCAGTTCTTC
CASSNDGQVNNEQFF
>.|TRBD1|TRBJ2-7|TRBV6-2/TRBV6-3
TGTGCCAGTAGCAGGGACAGGGAGATCGACGAGCAGTACTTC
CASSRDREIDEQYF
>.|.|TRBJ1-2|TRBV12-3/TRBV12-4
TGTGCCAGCAGTTTAAGCGGCCGCGGCCACACCTTC
CASSLSGRGHTF
>few|.|TRBJ2-7|TRBV5-1
TGTGCCAGCAGTTTAGCAGGGAGCTACGAGCAGTACTTC
CASSLAGSYEQYF
>.|.|TRBJ1-6|TRBV5-5
TGTGCCAGCAGCTCCAGGGGCGCAGGCTACGCTTCACCCCTCCACTTT
CASSSRGAGYASPLHF
>.|TRBD2|TRBJ2-3|TRBV6-6
TGTGCCAGCAGTCTGCCGGGGGGGCCTCCAGATACGCAGTATTTT
CASSLPGGPPDTQYF
>.|TRBD2|TRBJ2-5|TRBV29-1
TGCAGCGGTGGCCTAGCGGGGGTCTGGGAGACCCAGTACTTC
CSGGLAGVWETQYF
>.|.|TRBJ2-1|TRBV9
TGTGCCAGCAGCAAAACCAAGGATGAGCAGTTCTTC
CASSKTKDEQFF
>few|.|TRBJ2-6|TRBV12-3/TRBV12-4
TGTGCCAGCAGTTCAGGGACCAGGGGAGGGGCCAACGTCCTGACTTTC
CASSSGTRGGANVLTF
>few|.|TRBJ1-1|TRBV5-6
TGTGCCAGCAGCGCCGGGGGTTGGACTGAAGCTTTCTTT
CASSAGGWTEAFF
>.|.|TRBJ1-1|TRBV7-8
TGTGCCGGCAGCTTAGCGGTATCGGGTTGGGGGAACACTGAAGCTTTCTTT
CAGSLAVSGWGNTEAFF
>.|TRBD1|TRBJ2-3|TRBV5-1
TGCGCCAGCAGCTTGGTGTTGCCCCGACGACAGGGGACAGATACGCAGTATTTT
CASSLVLPRRQGTDTQYF
>.|.|TRBJ2-3|TRBV6-1
TGTGCCAGCAGTGAATGGACAGATACGCAGTATTTT
CASSEWTDTQYF
>.|.|TRBJ1-6|TRBV12-3/TRBV12-4
TGTGCCAGCAGTTTACACGATAATTCACCCCTCCACTTT
CASSLHDNSPLHF
>.|.|TRBJ1-2|TRBV6-6
TGTGCCAGCAGTTTCCCAGATGACGGCTATGGCTACACCTTC
CASSFPDDGYGYTF
>.|.|TRBJ1-1|TRBV7-9
TGTGCCAGCAGCCAACGGGACTTTACTGAAGCTTTCTTT
CASSQRDFTEAFF
>few|TRBD1|TRBJ2-3|TRBV6-5
TGTGCCAGCAGGCCGGGACAGCTCACAGATACGCAGTATTTT
CASRPGQLTDTQYF
>few|TRBD2|TRBJ2-3|TRBV18
TGTGCCAGCTCACCACTAGCGGGGGACACAGATACGCAGTATTTT
CASSPLAGDTDTQYF
>.|TRBD1|TRBJ2-7|TRBV6-6
TGTGCCAGCGGGGACAGGGCCCACGAGCAGTACTTC
CASGDRAHEQYF
>few|TRBD1|TRBJ2-5|TRBV15
TGTGCCACCAGCACCTCCGGGACAGGAACTCAAGAGACCCAGTACTTC
CATSTSGTGTQETQYF
>.|.|TRBJ2-7|TRBV12-3/TRBV12-4
TGTGCCAGCAGTATAGAGGGAGGAGAGCAGTACTTC
CASSIEGGEQYF
>few|.|TRBJ2-3|TRBV7-2
TGTGCCAGCAGCCCGATGAAGGGCGTCTACACAGATACGCAGTATTTT
CASSPMKGVYTDTQYF
>.|TRBD2|TRBJ2-3|TRBV4-3
TGCGCCAGCAGCCCCACTAGCGGGGGAGTTCAGTATTTT
CASSPTSGGVQYF